The rows below give T cell receptor beta chains drawn from one sample of a study of identical twins' blood T cells. TCRdb itself ran the 5' RACE reads through MiXCR, one entry per CDR3 protein. The sample holds fewer than 450,000 distinct CDR3 sequences, 28% seen once. Sequencing used PBMCs. These receptors were obtained from a woman aged 18 to 55 in good health. The CDR3 runs from the conserved cysteine through the conserved F or W. The D gene is left open where the match is weak. For some rows the clone size is stated as once, few or many, or as a class when expanded; others skip it.

clone size: .; D gene: .; CDR3 length: 15; J gene: TRBJ1-2; V gene: TRBV5-6; CDR3 DNA: TGTGCCAGCACCATAGGTCCTGGCGGGATCTATGGCTACACCTTC; CDR3 protein: CASTIGPGGIYGYTF
clone size: .; D gene: .; CDR3 length: 13; J gene: TRBJ2-7; V gene: TRBV5-1; CDR3 DNA: TGCGCCAGCAGGGGGGAGGCGGGGAGCGAGCAGTACTTC; CDR3 protein: CASRGEAGSEQYF
clone size: .; D gene: .; CDR3 length: 13; J gene: TRBJ1-2; V gene: TRBV7-2; CDR3 DNA: TGTGCCAGCAGAACGGACAGCGAATATGGCTACACCTTC; CDR3 protein: CASRTDSEYGYTF
clone size: many; D gene: .; CDR3 length: 14; J gene: TRBJ2-1; V gene: TRBV5-1; CDR3 DNA: TGCGCCAGCAGCCTCCCGGGGGGCCTTAATGAGCAGTTCTTC; CDR3 protein: CASSLPGGLNEQFF
clone size: .; D gene: TRBD1; CDR3 length: 15; J gene: TRBJ1-2; V gene: TRBV7-9; CDR3 DNA: TGTGCCAGCAGCAAAACAGGGGGCGTCGGTTATGGCTACACCTTC; CDR3 protein: CASSKTGGVGYGYTF
clone size: .; D gene: .; CDR3 length: 13; J gene: TRBJ2-1; V gene: TRBV10-3; CDR3 DNA: TGTGCCATCAGTGACACGCCCTACAATGAGCAGTTCTTC; CDR3 protein: CAISDTPYNEQFF
clone size: .; D gene: .; CDR3 length: 14; J gene: TRBJ2-7; V gene: TRBV29-1; CDR3 DNA: TGCAGCGTTGAGGGGGGACAGTTGTCCTACGAGCAGTACTTC; CDR3 protein: CSVEGGQLSYEQYF
clone size: few; D gene: .; CDR3 length: 12; J gene: TRBJ2-7; V gene: TRBV19; CDR3 DNA: TGTGCCAGTGGAGACAGACCCTACGAGCAGTACTTC; CDR3 protein: CASGDRPYEQYF
clone size: few; D gene: .; CDR3 length: 13; J gene: TRBJ2-1; V gene: TRBV29-1; CDR3 DNA: TGCAGCGTTGAAGACTCGAGCACGGGCTTACCGTTCTTC; CDR3 protein: CSVEDSSTGLPFF
clone size: .; D gene: TRBD2; CDR3 length: 15; J gene: TRBJ2-3; V gene: TRBV3-1; CDR3 DNA: TGTGCCAGCAGCAAACTAGCGGGAGGCACAGATACGCAGTATTTT; CDR3 protein: CASSKLAGGTDTQYF
clone size: .; D gene: .; CDR3 length: 13; J gene: TRBJ2-2; V gene: TRBV20-1; CDR3 DNA: TGCAGTGCGCGCTTCAGGGTGACCGGGGAGCTGTTTTTT; CDR3 protein: CSARFRVTGELFF
clone size: many; D gene: .; CDR3 length: 14; J gene: TRBJ1-1; V gene: TRBV13; CDR3 DNA: TGTGCCAGCAGCCCCAATGGCTGGGGGAAGAAAGCTTTCTTT; CDR3 protein: CASSPNGWGKKAFF
clone size: .; D gene: TRBD1; CDR3 length: 14; J gene: TRBJ1-1; V gene: TRBV5-1; CDR3 DNA: TGCGCCAGCAGCCAGGGACAGGGGCGGACTGAAGCTTTCTTT; CDR3 protein: CASSQGQGRTEAFF
clone size: .; D gene: TRBD1; CDR3 length: 14; J gene: TRBJ1-1; V gene: TRBV11-1; CDR3 DNA: TGTGCCAGTAGCTTGACAGGGGCAGCGGATGAAGCTTTCTTT; CDR3 protein: CASSLTGAADEAFF
clone size: few; D gene: .; CDR3 length: 13; J gene: TRBJ1-4; V gene: TRBV2; CDR3 DNA: TGTGCCAGCAGTGACCAGGGTGGCGAAAAACTGTTTTTT; CDR3 protein: CASSDQGGEKLFF
clone size: .; D gene: TRBD2; CDR3 length: 15; J gene: TRBJ2-1; V gene: TRBV20-1; CDR3 DNA: TGCAGTGCTAGAGTGGCGAGCGGGGGGGGAAATGAGCAGTTCTTC; CDR3 protein: CSARVASGGGNEQFF
clone size: .; D gene: TRBD2; CDR3 length: 16; J gene: TRBJ2-1; V gene: TRBV7-9; CDR3 DNA: TGTGCCAGCAGCCTTAGGGCGGGAGAGGTCTACAATGAGCAGTTCTTC; CDR3 protein: CASSLRAGEVYNEQFF
clone size: few; D gene: .; CDR3 length: 14; J gene: TRBJ2-4; V gene: TRBV11-2; CDR3 DNA: TGTGCCAGCAGCTTAGATTTGGGCGGAAACATTCAGTACTTC; CDR3 protein: CASSLDLGGNIQYF
clone size: few; D gene: .; CDR3 length: 14; J gene: TRBJ1-4; V gene: TRBV7-4; CDR3 DNA: TGTGCCAGTAGCTCCGAGGCGGGAGGTGAAAAACTGTTTTTT; CDR3 protein: CASSSEAGGEKLFF
clone size: .; D gene: .; CDR3 length: 14; J gene: TRBJ1-6; V gene: TRBV6-6; CDR3 DNA: TGTGCCAGTCTCAAGGACCTCACCTCCTCACCCCTCCACTTT; CDR3 protein: CASLKDLTSSPLHF
clone size: .; D gene: TRBD1; CDR3 length: 14; J gene: TRBJ1-2; V gene: TRBV7-9; CDR3 DNA: TGTGCCAGCAGCCCTAGACAGGGGGCGTATGGCTACACCTTC; CDR3 protein: CASSPRQGAYGYTF
clone size: few; D gene: .; CDR3 length: 14; J gene: TRBJ1-2; V gene: TRBV9; CDR3 DNA: TGTGCCAGCAGCGTAGAGTGGCGGGGGAGTGGCTACACCTTC; CDR3 protein: CASSVEWRGSGYTF
clone size: .; D gene: TRBD1; CDR3 length: 15; J gene: TRBJ2-7; V gene: TRBV28; CDR3 DNA: TGTGCCAGCAGAAGACTAGGGACAGGGATCTACGAGCAGTACTTC; CDR3 protein: CASRRLGTGIYEQYF
clone size: few; D gene: TRBD1; CDR3 length: 17; J gene: TRBJ1-4; V gene: TRBV5-1; CDR3 DNA: TGCGCCAGCAGCTTGGCCCCAGGGACAGGGGGCGAAGAAAAACTGTTTTTT; CDR3 protein: CASSLAPGTGGEEKLFF
clone size: many; D gene: .; CDR3 length: 12; J gene: TRBJ2-5; V gene: TRBV10-2; CDR3 DNA: TGCGCCAGCAGGCCACAGCAAGAGACCCAGTACTTC; CDR3 protein: CASRPQQETQYF
clone size: .; D gene: .; CDR3 length: 13; J gene: TRBJ2-3; V gene: TRBV10-2; CDR3 DNA: TGCGCCACGCTCTTGGACCGAACAGATACGCAGTATTTT; CDR3 protein: CATLLDRTDTQYF
clone size: .; D gene: .; CDR3 length: 16; J gene: TRBJ1-1; V gene: TRBV5-1; CDR3 DNA: TGCGCCAGCAGCGAGGGTCCACAAGGAGGGAACACTGAAGCTTTCTTT; CDR3 protein: CASSEGPQGGNTEAFF
clone size: .; D gene: TRBD1; CDR3 length: 15; J gene: TRBJ2-7; V gene: TRBV20-1; CDR3 DNA: TGCAGTGCTAGAGACGGGACAGGGACTGGCTACGAGCAGTACTTC; CDR3 protein: CSARDGTGTGYEQYF
clone size: many; D gene: .; CDR3 length: 14; J gene: TRBJ2-2; V gene: TRBV29-1; CDR3 DNA: TGCAGCGTTGTTAGGCAGGGCGGAACCGGGGAGCTGTTTTTT; CDR3 protein: CSVVRQGGTGELFF
clone size: .; D gene: TRBD2; CDR3 length: 15; J gene: TRBJ2-7; V gene: TRBV12-3/TRBV12-4; CDR3 DNA: TGTGCCTGCAGCCGGGGGACTAGAGGTTCCTACGAGCAGTACTTC; CDR3 protein: CACSRGTRGSYEQYF